These T cell receptor beta chains were read from a single sample in a study of CD8 T cells in ankylosing spondylitis. TCRdb fed the 5' RACE reads into MiXCR, producing one record per CDR3 protein. The data show approximately 200,000 distinct CDR3 sequences, over 10% seen once. The sequencing sample was made of blood, either unsorted or a sorted T cell fraction (not recorded which). The receptors derive from a female donor with ankylosing spondylitis or in good health (not recorded which). Both conserved end residues are part of each CDR3. The D gene is left open where the match is weak. Clone size appears in some rows only: once, few, many, or a class for an expanded clone.

CDR3aa: CASSLLPGLISGANVLTF
CDR3nt: TGTGCCAGCAGCTTATTACCAGGGCTGATCTCTGGGGCCAACGTCCTGACTTTC
abundance: few
v_gene: TRBV7-3
j_gene: TRBJ2-6
d_gene: .

CDR3aa: CASSRSLDIAGLSTDTQYF
CDR3nt: TGTGCCAGCAGTCGCTCTTTGGATATAGCGGGCCTGAGCACAGATACGCAGTATTTT
abundance: many
v_gene: TRBV6-1
j_gene: TRBJ2-3
d_gene: TRBD2

CDR3aa: CASSLQGGQNTEAFF
CDR3nt: TGCGCCAGCAGCTTACAGGGCGGGCAGAACACTGAAGCTTTCTTT
abundance: many
v_gene: TRBV5-1
j_gene: TRBJ1-1
d_gene: .

CDR3aa: CASSTDRGLVTDTQYF
CDR3nt: TGTGCCAGTAGTACGGACAGGGGGCTGGTAACAGATACGCAGTATTTT
abundance: .
v_gene: TRBV19
j_gene: TRBJ2-3
d_gene: TRBD1

CDR3aa: CSVEDPEGGPREQFF
CDR3nt: TGCAGCGTTGAAGATCCGGAGGGAGGGCCTCGTGAGCAGTTCTTC
abundance: many
v_gene: TRBV29-1
j_gene: TRBJ2-1
d_gene: TRBD2

CDR3aa: CATQGGHTEAFF
CDR3nt: TGTGCCACCCAGGGGGGGCACACTGAAGCTTTCTTT
abundance: many
v_gene: TRBV5-5
j_gene: TRBJ1-1
d_gene: TRBD1

CDR3aa: CSADSIAGGYNEQFF
CDR3nt: TGCAGTGCCGACTCAATAGCGGGAGGCTACAATGAGCAGTTCTTC
abundance: .
v_gene: TRBV20-1
j_gene: TRBJ2-1
d_gene: TRBD2

CDR3aa: CASSSTRNTEAFF
CDR3nt: TGTGCCAGCAGCAGTACGAGGAACACTGAAGCTTTCTTT
abundance: many
v_gene: TRBV12-3/TRBV12-4
j_gene: TRBJ1-1
d_gene: .

CDR3aa: CASSEVAGGTGELFF
CDR3nt: TGTGCCAGCAGTGAGGTAGCGGGGGGCACCGGGGAGCTGTTTTTT
abundance: few
v_gene: TRBV28
j_gene: TRBJ2-2
d_gene: TRBD2

CDR3aa: CSVEEGPPIYRYTF
CDR3nt: TGCAGCGTTGAAGAAGGCCCACCCATCTATCGCTACACCTTC
abundance: many
v_gene: TRBV29-1
j_gene: TRBJ1-2
d_gene: .

CDR3aa: CASSLQGAGTGELFF
CDR3nt: TGTGCCAGCAGTCTACAGGGGGCGGGTACCGGGGAGCTGTTTTTT
abundance: many
v_gene: TRBV6-2/TRBV6-3
j_gene: TRBJ2-2
d_gene: TRBD1

CDR3aa: CATSGIRGGRGRHDEQFF
CDR3nt: TGTGCCACCAGTGGGATTCGTGGAGGCAGGGGGCGGCATGATGAGCAGTTCTTC
abundance: many
v_gene: TRBV24-1
j_gene: TRBJ2-1
d_gene: TRBD1

CDR3aa: CASEWVGGYNEQFF
CDR3nt: TGTGCCAGCGAATGGGTAGGTGGGTACAATGAGCAGTTCTTC
abundance: many
v_gene: TRBV2
j_gene: TRBJ2-1
d_gene: .

CDR3aa: CASSVFRSTVNEKLFF
CDR3nt: TGTGCCAGCAGTGTCTTCAGGTCGACAGTTAATGAAAAACTGTTTTTT
abundance: .
v_gene: TRBV2
j_gene: TRBJ1-4
d_gene: .

CDR3aa: CASREGLAAYNEQFF
CDR3nt: TGTGCCAGCAGGGAGGGACTAGCGGCTTACAATGAGCAGTTCTTC
abundance: .
v_gene: TRBV28
j_gene: TRBJ2-1
d_gene: TRBD2

CDR3aa: CASSSAPGTYNEQFF
CDR3nt: TGTGCCAGCAGTTCAGCTCCGGGAACCTACAATGAGCAGTTCTTC
abundance: .
v_gene: TRBV6-2/TRBV6-3
j_gene: TRBJ2-1
d_gene: .

CDR3aa: CASRGGDEADTQYF
CDR3nt: TGTGCCAGCAGGGGGGGGGATGAGGCAGATACGCAGTATTTT
abundance: .
v_gene: TRBV2
j_gene: TRBJ2-3
d_gene: TRBD2

CDR3aa: CASSSGTGLYNYGYTF
CDR3nt: TGTGCCAGCAGCTCCGGGACAGGGCTCTATAACTATGGCTACACCTTC
abundance: many
v_gene: TRBV7-2
j_gene: TRBJ1-2
d_gene: TRBD1

CDR3aa: CSAWSSRQAANQPQHF
CDR3nt: TGCAGTGCTTGGAGCAGCAGACAGGCCGCCAATCAGCCCCAGCATTTT
abundance: .
v_gene: TRBV20-1
j_gene: TRBJ1-5
d_gene: .

CDR3aa: CASSPTGRPTGELFF
CDR3nt: TGCGCCAGCAGCCCGACGGGTCGGCCCACCGGGGAGCTGTTTTTT
abundance: .
v_gene: TRBV5-1
j_gene: TRBJ2-2
d_gene: .

CDR3aa: CASSSRGFQLNTEAFF
CDR3nt: TGTGCCAGCAGCAGCAGAGGCTTTCAACTGAACACTGAAGCTTTCTTT
abundance: .
v_gene: TRBV5-4
j_gene: TRBJ1-1
d_gene: .

CDR3aa: CASFRQGTNTEAFF
CDR3nt: TGTGCCAGCTTTAGACAAGGGACCAACACTGAAGCTTTCTTT
abundance: .
v_gene: TRBV18
j_gene: TRBJ1-1
d_gene: .

CDR3aa: CASAGRAPGEKLFF
CDR3nt: TGCGCCAGCGCCGGGAGGGCACCGGGTGAAAAACTGTTTTTT
abundance: many
v_gene: TRBV5-1
j_gene: TRBJ1-4
d_gene: .

CDR3aa: CASSSNAPPVETEAFF
CDR3nt: TGTGCCAGTAGTAGCAACGCACCCCCGGTAGAGACTGAAGCTTTCTTT
abundance: many
v_gene: TRBV19
j_gene: TRBJ1-1
d_gene: .

CDR3aa: CASSVAGYPDTQYF
CDR3nt: TGTGCCAGCAGCGTAGCAGGCTATCCAGATACGCAGTATTTT
abundance: many
v_gene: TRBV9
j_gene: TRBJ2-3
d_gene: .

CDR3aa: CASSFGTSDLEQYF
CDR3nt: TGTGCCAGCAGCTTTGGCACTAGCGATCTTGAGCAGTACTTC
abundance: .
v_gene: TRBV13
j_gene: TRBJ2-7
d_gene: TRBD2

CDR3aa: CASSQQLNSEKLFF
CDR3nt: TGTGCCAGCAGTCAACAGTTAAACTCTGAAAAACTGTTTTTT
abundance: many
v_gene: TRBV3-1
j_gene: TRBJ1-4
d_gene: .

CDR3aa: CASSFSSGSSYEQYF
CDR3nt: TGTGCCAGCAGCTTTTCATCCGGTTCCTCCTACGAGCAGTACTTC
abundance: many
v_gene: TRBV7-9
j_gene: TRBJ2-7
d_gene: .

CDR3aa: CASTLLPAGEYEQYF
CDR3nt: TGCGCCAGCACCCTCCTCCCAGCGGGAGAGTACGAGCAGTACTTC
abundance: many
v_gene: TRBV5-1
j_gene: TRBJ2-7
d_gene: TRBD2

CDR3aa: CASSFSYNSPLHF
CDR3nt: TGTGCCAGCAGCTTTTCGTACAATTCACCCCTCCACTTT
abundance: .
v_gene: TRBV7-9
j_gene: TRBJ1-6
d_gene: .

CDR3aa: CASSQDTLKSGGYTF
CDR3nt: TGTGCCAGCAGCCAAGACACCCTCAAAAGTGGTGGCTACACCTTC
abundance: many
v_gene: TRBV4-2
j_gene: TRBJ1-2
d_gene: .

CDR3aa: CASRAGDRGQPQHF
CDR3nt: TGTGCCAGCAGGGCAGGGGATCGCGGTCAGCCCCAGCATTTT
abundance: .
v_gene: TRBV7-2
j_gene: TRBJ1-5
d_gene: .

CDR3aa: CASSLSGQGAPRRNEQFF
CDR3nt: TGTGCCAGCAGTTTATCGGGACAGGGGGCTCCTAGGCGCAATGAGCAGTTCTTC
abundance: many
v_gene: TRBV28
j_gene: TRBJ2-1
d_gene: TRBD1

CDR3aa: CASSLALGLATQETQYF
CDR3nt: TGTGCCAGCAGCTTAGCGCTCGGGTTAGCGACTCAAGAGACCCAGTACTTC
abundance: few
v_gene: TRBV7-2
j_gene: TRBJ2-5
d_gene: .

CDR3aa: CASSFRASETQYF
CDR3nt: TGTGCCAGCAGCTTTAGGGCGTCTGAGACCCAGTACTTC
abundance: many
v_gene: TRBV7-2
j_gene: TRBJ2-5
d_gene: .

CDR3aa: CASSYLAGGPGEQFF
CDR3nt: TGTGCCAGCAGCTACTTAGCGGGAGGTCCAGGTGAGCAGTTCTTC
abundance: once
v_gene: TRBV7-2
j_gene: TRBJ2-1
d_gene: TRBD2